The clone carrying this TCR beta chain was observed at least ten times. Antigen: not known. Naive CD4+ cells had CD25+ Tregs removed. Constant-region reverse primers amplified full-length variable regions, followed by semi-nested Nested Universal Primer A PCR. Each CDR3 protein is one row after TCRdb ran MiXCR on the 5' RACE reads. This table holds nearly 55,000 distinct CDR3 sequences, 15% to 20% found once. Study results and limitations: Tumor Tregs overlapped most with tumor, then blood, naive CD4+ cells.

This sequence originates from a female donor with breast cancer. The material sequenced was naive CD4+ T cells sorted from blood. Subset here: naive CD4+ T cells, CD4+CD45RA+CD25-.

In nucleotides, the CDR3 is TGTGCCAGCAAGTGGACAAATAGCAATCAGCCCCAGCATTTT. It is translated as CASKWTNSNQPQHF. The chain carries TRBV6-1 and TRBJ1-5; D is possibly TRBD1 (5 bases). Germline CDR1 and CDR2: MNHNS and SASEGT. The CDR3 contains 14 residues. The germline V and J ends were trimmed by 7 bases and 0 bases, with 10 bases remaining between them.